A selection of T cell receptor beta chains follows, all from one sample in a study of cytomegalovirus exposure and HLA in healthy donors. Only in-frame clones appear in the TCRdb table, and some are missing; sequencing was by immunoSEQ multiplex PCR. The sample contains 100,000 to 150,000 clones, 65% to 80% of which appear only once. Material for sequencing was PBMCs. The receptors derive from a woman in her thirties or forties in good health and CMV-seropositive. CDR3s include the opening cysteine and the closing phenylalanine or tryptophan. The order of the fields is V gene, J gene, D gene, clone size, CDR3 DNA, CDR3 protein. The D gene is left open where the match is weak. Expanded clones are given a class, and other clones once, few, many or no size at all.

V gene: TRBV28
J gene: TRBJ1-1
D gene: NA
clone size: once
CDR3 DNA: TGTGCCAGCAGTTTACCAGGGTACACTGAAGCTTTCTTT
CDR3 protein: CASSLPGYTEAFF

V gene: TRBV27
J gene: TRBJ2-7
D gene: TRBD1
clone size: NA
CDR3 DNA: TGTGCCAGCAGTCCATACAGGGGGCAGTACGAGCAGTACTTC
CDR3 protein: CASSPYRGQYEQYF

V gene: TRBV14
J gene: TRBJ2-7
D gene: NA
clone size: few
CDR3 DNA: TGTGCCAGCAGCCCCCGGGGATTTGGCGAGCAGTACTTC
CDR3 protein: CASSPRGFGEQYF

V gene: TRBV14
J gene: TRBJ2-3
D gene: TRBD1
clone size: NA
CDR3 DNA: TGTGCCAGCAGTCAACAGGGGCGGACAGATACGCAGTATTTT
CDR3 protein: CASSQQGRTDTQYF

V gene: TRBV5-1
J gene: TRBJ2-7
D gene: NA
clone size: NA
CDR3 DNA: TGCGCCAGCAGCTCCCGACAGTTCTCCTACGAGCAGTACTTC
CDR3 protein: CASSSRQFSYEQYF

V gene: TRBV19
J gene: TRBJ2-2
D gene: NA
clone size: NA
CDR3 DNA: TGTGCCAGTAGTATCGCAGGGAACACCGGGGAGCTGTTTTTT
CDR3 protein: CASSIAGNTGELFF

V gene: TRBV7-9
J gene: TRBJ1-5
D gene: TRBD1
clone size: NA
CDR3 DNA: TGTGCCAGCGGCTTGGGACAGGGAGATCAGCCCCAGCATTTT
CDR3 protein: CASGLGQGDQPQHF

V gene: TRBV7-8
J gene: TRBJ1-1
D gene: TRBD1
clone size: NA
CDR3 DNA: TGTGCCAGCAGCAGCTACAGGGGACACACTGAAGCTTTCTTT
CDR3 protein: CASSSYRGHTEAFF

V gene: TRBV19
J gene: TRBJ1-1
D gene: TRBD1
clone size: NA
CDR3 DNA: TGTGCCAGTAGGCTCGACAGGGGATTCGGCACTGAAGCTTTCTTT
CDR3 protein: CASRLDRGFGTEAFF

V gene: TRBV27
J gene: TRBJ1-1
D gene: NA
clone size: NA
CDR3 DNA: TGTGCCAGCAGCCGGGTTATGAACACTGAAGCTTTCTTT
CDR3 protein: CASSRVMNTEAFF

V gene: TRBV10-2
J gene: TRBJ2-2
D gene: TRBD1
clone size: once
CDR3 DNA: TGCGCCAGCCAGGGGGTAAACGGGGAGCTGTTTTTT
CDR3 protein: CASQGVNGELFF

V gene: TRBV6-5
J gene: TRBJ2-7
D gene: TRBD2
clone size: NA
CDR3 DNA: TGTGCCAGCAGGGGGGCTAGCGGGAGAGGATACGAGCAGTACTTC
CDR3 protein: CASRGASGRGYEQYF

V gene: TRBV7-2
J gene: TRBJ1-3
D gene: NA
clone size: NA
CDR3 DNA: TGTGCCAGCAGCCTCGACATGTCCCCTGGAAACACCATATATTTT
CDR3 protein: CASSLDMSPGNTIYF

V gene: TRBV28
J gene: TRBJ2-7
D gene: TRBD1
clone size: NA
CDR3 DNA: TGTGCCAGCGGGGGGTACCCGGGACAGGGGCGCTACGAGCAGTACTTC
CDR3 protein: CASGGYPGQGRYEQYF

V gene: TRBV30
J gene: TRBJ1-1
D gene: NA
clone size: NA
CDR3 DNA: TGTGCCTGGAGTGTACGAGGAATGAACACTGAAGCTTTCTTT
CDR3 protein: CAWSVRGMNTEAFF

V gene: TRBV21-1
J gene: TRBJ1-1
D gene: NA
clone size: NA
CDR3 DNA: TGTGCCAGCAGCAAAGGGGAGGCCGGGGCCGTGAACACTGAAGCTTTCTTT
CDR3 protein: CASSKGEAGAVNTEAFF

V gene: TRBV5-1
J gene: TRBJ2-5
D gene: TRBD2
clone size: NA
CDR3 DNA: TGCGCCAGCAGCTTGGTATCTAGCGGGACGAGGGAGACCCAGTACTTC
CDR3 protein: CASSLVSSGTRETQYF

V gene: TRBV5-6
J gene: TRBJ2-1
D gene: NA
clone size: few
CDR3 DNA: TGTGCCAGCAGCTTGAAGGAGCTTTACTACAATGAGCAGTTCTTC
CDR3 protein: CASSLKELYYNEQFF

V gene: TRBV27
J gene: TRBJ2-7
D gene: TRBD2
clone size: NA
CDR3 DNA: TGTGCCAGCAGTTTAGTGGCGGGAGGGTCGTTCGAGCAGTACTTC
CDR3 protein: CASSLVAGGSFEQYF

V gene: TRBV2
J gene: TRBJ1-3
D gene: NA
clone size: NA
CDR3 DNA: TGTGCCAGCGGGGGGGTCCCTGGAAACACCATATATTTT
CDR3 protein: CASGGVPGNTIYF

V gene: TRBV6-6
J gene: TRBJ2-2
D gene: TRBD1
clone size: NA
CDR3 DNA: TGTGCCAGCGGGACAGGGAGCGGGGAGCTGTTTTTT
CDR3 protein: CASGTGSGELFF

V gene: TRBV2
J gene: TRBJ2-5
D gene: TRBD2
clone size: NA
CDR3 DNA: TGTGCCAGCAGAGGACTAGATTGGCAAGAGACCCAGTACTTC
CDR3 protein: CASRGLDWQETQYF

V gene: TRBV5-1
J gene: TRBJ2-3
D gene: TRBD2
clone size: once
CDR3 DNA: TGCGCCAGCACCATAGCGGGAGGGCCCGCAGATACGCAGTATTTT
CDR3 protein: CASTIAGGPADTQYF

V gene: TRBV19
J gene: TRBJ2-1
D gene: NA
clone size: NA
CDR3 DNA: TGTGCCAGTAGTATAGATAGGGGCGCCTACAATGAGCAGTTCTTC
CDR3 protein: CASSIDRGAYNEQFF

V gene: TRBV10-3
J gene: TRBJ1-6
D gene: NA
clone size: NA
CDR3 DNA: TGTGCCATCAGTGAAAATCTCGGGAAGCCCCTCCACTTT
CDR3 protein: CAISENLGKPLHF

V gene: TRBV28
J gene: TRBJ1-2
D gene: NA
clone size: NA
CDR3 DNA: TGTGCCAGCAGTTTATTAGGAGACCATGGCTACACCTTC
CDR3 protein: CASSLLGDHGYTF

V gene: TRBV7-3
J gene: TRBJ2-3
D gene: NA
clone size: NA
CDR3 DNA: TGTGCCAGCAGCTTACTAGGAACTAGCACAGATACGCAGTATTTT
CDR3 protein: CASSLLGTSTDTQYF

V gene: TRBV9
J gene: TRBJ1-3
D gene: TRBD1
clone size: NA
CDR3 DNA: TGTGCCAGCAGCACGACAGGGAGCTTACCCGTTTCTGGAAACACCATATATTTT
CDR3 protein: CASSTTGSLPVSGNTIYF

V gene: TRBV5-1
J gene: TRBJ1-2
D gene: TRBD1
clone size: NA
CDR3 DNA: TGCGCCAGCAGTTTCGAGGGACAGATCGGAGGCTACACCTTC
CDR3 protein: CASSFEGQIGGYTF

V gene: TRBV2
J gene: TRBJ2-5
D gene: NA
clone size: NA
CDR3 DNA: TGTGCCAGCAGGAGACAAGTAGAGACCCAGTACTTC
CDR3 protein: CASRRQVETQYF

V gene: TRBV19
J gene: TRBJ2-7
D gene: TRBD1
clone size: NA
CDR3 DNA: TGTGCCAGTAGCAAGGGCGGGACAGGTCTGTACGAGCAGTACTTC
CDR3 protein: CASSKGGTGLYEQYF

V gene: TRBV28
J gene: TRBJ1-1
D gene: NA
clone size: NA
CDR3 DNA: TGTGCCAGCAGACAACAGGGAGGGTTTAATGAAGCTTTCTTT
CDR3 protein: CASRQQGGFNEAFF

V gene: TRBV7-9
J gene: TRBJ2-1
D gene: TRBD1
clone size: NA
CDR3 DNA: TGTGCCAGCAGCTTAGATACAGGGGGCCTTGAGCAGTTCTTC
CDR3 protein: CASSLDTGGLEQFF

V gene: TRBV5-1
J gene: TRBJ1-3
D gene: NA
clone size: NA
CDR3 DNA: TGCGCCAGCAGCCCCGGCGAGCGAAGGGGTCACATATATTTT
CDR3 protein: CASSPGERRGHIYF

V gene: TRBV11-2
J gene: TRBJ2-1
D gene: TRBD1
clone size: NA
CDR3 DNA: TGTGCCAGCAGCCAAGACAGGGTCAATGAGCAGTTCTTC
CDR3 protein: CASSQDRVNEQFF

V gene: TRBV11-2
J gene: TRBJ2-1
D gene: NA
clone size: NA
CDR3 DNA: TGTGCCAGCAGCCGGGGGACTCCTTCCTACAATGAGCAGTTCTTC
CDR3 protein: CASSRGTPSYNEQFF

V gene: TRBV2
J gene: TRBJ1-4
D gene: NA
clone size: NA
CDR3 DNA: TGTGCCAGCAGTGTGAAGGGAGGTGAAAAACTGTTTTTT
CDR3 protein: CASSVKGGEKLFF

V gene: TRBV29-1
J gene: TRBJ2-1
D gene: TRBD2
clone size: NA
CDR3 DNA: TGCAGCGTTGAAGGCCTAGCGGGAGTAAGTAATGAGCAGTTCTTC
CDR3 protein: CSVEGLAGVSNEQFF

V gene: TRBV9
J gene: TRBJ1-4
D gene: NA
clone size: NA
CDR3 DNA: TGTGCCAGCAGCGTAGTCGGCGGACTTAATGAAAAACTGTTTTTT
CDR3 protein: CASSVVGGLNEKLFF

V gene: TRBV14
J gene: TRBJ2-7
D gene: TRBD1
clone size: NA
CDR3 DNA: TGTGCCAGCAGCCACCCGGACAGGGACTACGAGCAGTACTTC
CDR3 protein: CASSHPDRDYEQYF

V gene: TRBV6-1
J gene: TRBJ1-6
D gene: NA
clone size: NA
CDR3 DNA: TGTGCCAGCTCCTTTGGGGGGGGCGGGTCACCCCTCCACTTT
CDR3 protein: CASSFGGGGSPLHF

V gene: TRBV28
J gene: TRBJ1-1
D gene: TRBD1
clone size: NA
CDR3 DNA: TGTGCCAGCAGTTTATCCGCAGGGGGGCAAATTGAAGCTTTCTTT
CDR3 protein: CASSLSAGGQIEAFF

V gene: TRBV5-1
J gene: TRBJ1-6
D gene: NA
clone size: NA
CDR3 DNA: TGCGCCAGCAGGGCAGGGTCTAATTCACCCCTCCACTTT
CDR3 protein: CASRAGSNSPLHF

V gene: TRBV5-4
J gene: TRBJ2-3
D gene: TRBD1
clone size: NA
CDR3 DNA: TGTGCCAGCAGCCCGGGACAGGGGCATGATACGCAGTATTTT
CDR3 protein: CASSPGQGHDTQYF

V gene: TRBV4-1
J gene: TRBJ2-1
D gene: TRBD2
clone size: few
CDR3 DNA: TGCGCCAGCAGCTCTCCTAGCGGGAGACACTACAATGAGCAGTTCTTC
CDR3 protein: CASSSPSGRHYNEQFF

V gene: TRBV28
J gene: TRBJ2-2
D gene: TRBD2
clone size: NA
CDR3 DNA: TGTGCCACTGAATTTAGCGGGAGGGCCTTATCTGGGGAGCTGTTTTTT
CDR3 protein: CATEFSGRALSGELFF

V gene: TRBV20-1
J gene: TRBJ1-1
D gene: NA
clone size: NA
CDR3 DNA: TGCAGTGCTAGGAGGGACACTGAAGCTTTCTTT
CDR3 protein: CSARRDTEAFF

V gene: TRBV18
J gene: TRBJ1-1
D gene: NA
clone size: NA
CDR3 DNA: TGTGCCAGCTCACCGATTACAGGGATGAACACTGAAGCTTTCTTT
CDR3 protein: CASSPITGMNTEAFF

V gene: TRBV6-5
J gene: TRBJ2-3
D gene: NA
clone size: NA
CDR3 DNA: TGTGCCAGCAGTTACGGCGGTACCCAGACAGATACGCAGTATTTT
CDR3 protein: CASSYGGTQTDTQYF

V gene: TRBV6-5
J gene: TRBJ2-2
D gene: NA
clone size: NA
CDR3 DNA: TGTGCCAGCCAAGAGATCAGGGTGAACACCGGGGAGCTGTTTTTT
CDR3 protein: CASQEIRVNTGELFF

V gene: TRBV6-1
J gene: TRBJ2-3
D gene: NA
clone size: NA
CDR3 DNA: TGTGCCAGCAGTGAAGGTGGCAGCACAGATACGCAGTATTTT
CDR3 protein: CASSEGGSTDTQYF

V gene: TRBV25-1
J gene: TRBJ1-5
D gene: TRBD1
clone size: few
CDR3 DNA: TGTGCCAGCAGTGAATGGGGACAGGGTCAGCCCCAGCATTTT
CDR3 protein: CASSEWGQGQPQHF

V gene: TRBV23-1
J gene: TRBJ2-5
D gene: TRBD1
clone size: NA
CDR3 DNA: TGCGCCAGCAGTCAAGGGACAGCCAAGAGGCCCTGGAGGGAGACCCAGTACTTC
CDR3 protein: CASSQGTAKRPWRETQYF

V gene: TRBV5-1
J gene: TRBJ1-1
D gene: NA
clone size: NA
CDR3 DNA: TGCGCCAGCAGCCTCTATCCGAACACTGAAGCTTTCTTT
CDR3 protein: CASSLYPNTEAFF

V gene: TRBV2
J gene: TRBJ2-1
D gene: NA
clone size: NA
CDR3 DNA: TGTGCCAGCAGTGAAAGGGGAAGGTCGGCCAATGAGCAGTTCTTC
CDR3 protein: CASSERGRSANEQFF